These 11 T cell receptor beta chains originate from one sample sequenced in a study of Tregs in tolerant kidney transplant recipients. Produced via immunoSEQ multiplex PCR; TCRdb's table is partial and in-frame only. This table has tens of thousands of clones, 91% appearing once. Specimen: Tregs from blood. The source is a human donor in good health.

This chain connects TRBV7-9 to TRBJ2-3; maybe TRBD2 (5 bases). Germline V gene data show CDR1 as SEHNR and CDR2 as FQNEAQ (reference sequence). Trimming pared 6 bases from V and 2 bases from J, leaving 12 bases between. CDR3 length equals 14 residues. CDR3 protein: CASSRGLTTDTQYF. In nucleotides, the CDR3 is TGTGCCAGCAGTCGAGGACTTACCACAGATACGCAGTATTTT.

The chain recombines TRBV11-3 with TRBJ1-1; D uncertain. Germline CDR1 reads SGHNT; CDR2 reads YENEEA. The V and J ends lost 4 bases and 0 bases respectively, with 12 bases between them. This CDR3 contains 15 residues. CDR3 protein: CASSSSEQLNTEAFF. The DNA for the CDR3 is TGTGCCAGCAGCTCCTCCGAACAGTTGAACACTGAAGCTTTCTTT.

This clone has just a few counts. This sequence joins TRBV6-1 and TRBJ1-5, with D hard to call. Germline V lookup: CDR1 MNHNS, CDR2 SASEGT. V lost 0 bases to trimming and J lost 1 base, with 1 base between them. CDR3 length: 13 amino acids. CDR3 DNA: TGTGCCAGCAGTGAAGCCAGCAATCAGCCCCAGCATTTT. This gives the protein CASSEASNQPQHF.

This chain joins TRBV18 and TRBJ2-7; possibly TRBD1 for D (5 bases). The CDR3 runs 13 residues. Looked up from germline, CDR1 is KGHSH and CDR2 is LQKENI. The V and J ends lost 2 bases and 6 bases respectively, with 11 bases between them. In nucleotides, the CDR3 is TGTGCCAGCTCACCAGTGCAGGGTTCCGAGCAGTACTTC. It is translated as CASSPVQGSEQYF.

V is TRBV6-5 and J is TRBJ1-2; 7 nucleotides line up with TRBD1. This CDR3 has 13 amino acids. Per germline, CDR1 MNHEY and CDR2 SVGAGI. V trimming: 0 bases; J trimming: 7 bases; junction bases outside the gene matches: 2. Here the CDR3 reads CASSYSGGGGYTF. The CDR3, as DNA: TGTGCCAGCAGTTACTCAGGGGGCGGTGGCTACACCTTC.

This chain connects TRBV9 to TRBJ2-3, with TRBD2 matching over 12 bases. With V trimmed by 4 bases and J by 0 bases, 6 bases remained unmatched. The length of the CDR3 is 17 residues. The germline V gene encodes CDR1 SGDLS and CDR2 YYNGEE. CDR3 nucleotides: TGTGCCAGCAGCCCACGGACTAGCGGGATTAGCACAGATACGCAGTATTTT. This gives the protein CASSPRTSGISTDTQYF.

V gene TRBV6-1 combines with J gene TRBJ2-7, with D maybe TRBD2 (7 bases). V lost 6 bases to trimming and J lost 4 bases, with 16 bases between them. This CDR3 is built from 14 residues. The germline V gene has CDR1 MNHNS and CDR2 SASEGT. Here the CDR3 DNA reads TGTGCCAGCAGGAGGGACAATAGCGGGTACGAGCAGTACTTC. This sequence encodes CASRRDNSGYEQYF.

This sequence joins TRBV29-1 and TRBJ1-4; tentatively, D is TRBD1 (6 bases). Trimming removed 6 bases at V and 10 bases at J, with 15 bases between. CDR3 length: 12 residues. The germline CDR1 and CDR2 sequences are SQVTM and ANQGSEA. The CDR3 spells CSVVLQGPKLFF. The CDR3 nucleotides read TGCAGCGTCGTTCTCCAGGGGCCAAAACTGTTTTTT.

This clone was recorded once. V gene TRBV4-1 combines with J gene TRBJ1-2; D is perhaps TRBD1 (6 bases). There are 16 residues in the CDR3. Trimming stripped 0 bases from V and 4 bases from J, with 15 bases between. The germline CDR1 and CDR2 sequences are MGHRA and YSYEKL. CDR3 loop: CASSQDNRGRVYGYTF. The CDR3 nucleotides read TGCGCCAGCAGCCAAGATAACCGGGGGCGAGTCTATGGCTACACCTTC.

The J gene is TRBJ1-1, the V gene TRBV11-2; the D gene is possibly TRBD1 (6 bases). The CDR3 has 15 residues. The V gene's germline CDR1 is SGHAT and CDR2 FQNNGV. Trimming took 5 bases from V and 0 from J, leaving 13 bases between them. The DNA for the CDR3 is TGTGCCAGCAGCCCTAGGAGACAGGTGAACACTGAAGCTTTCTTT. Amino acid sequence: CASSPRRQVNTEAFF. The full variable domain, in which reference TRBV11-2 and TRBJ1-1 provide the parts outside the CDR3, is EAGVAQSPRYKIIEKRQSVAFWCNPISGHATLYWYQQILGQGPKLLIQFQNNGVVDDSQLPKDRFSAERLKGVDSTLKIQPAKLEDSAVYLCASSPRRQVNTEAFFGQGTRLTVV.

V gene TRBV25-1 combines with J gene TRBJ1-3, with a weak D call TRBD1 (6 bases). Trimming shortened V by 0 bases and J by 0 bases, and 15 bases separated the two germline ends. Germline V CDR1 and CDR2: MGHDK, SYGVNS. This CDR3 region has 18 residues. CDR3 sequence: CASSEYPDRGHSGNTIYF. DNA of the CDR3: TGTGCCAGCAGTGAATACCCGGACAGAGGACACTCTGGAAACACCATATATTTT.